The T cell receptor beta chain described here comes from a study of Ad26.COV2.S vaccination and SARS-CoV-2 variants. Study context: Once, or twice with 56 days between doses, Ad26.COV2.S was given intramuscularly.

Treatment: some 20 received Ad26.COV2.S at low or high dose, single or two shots; roughly 5 received placebo; per-sample allocation not given. Sampling was done on day 63 after the first vaccine or placebo injection. With 9 bases clipped from V and 8 bases from J, the junction kept 9 bases outside the gene matches. CDR3 length: 13 residues. Germline values: CDR1 SNHLY, CDR2 FYNNEI. Assay: immunoSEQ multiplex PCR; the TCRdb copy retains only in-frame clones and omits some. This repertoire shows approximately 300,000 clones, over 80% found once; its top ten account for 2.1%. Comments on this clone: The antigen is not known.

Whole-study results and caveats: Measurements of TCR breadth and depth may have given underestimates of the total T cell responses. Among vaccine recipients, spike-specific TCR breadth exceeded that of placebo recipients.

This sample comprised peripheral blood, obtained in a trial of Ad26.COV2.S vaccine versus placebo. The chain employs TRBV2 and TRBJ1-4; 7 bases fit TRBD1. This TCR was recovered from a person between 18 and 59 years old who received the Ad26.COV2.S COVID-19 vaccine or a placebo. CDR3 in DNA: TGTGCCAGTCGGACAGGTGCCTTGGAAAAACTGTTTTTT. Protein: CASRTGALEKLFF.